This T cell receptor (beta chain) was captured by sequencing in a study of Ad26.COV2.S vaccination and SARS-CoV-2 variants listed by TCRdb under 2021. As for the study more broadly: Donors in the vaccine arm were drawn from COV1001, a multicentre, randomized, double-blind, placebo-controlled phase I-IIa trial testing Ad26.COV2.S in healthy adults. Ad26.COV2.S was administered intramuscularly at a dose of 5x10^10 or 1x10^11 viral particles, either as one shot or as two shots given 56 days apart. TCRbeta repertoire sequencing served as the tool for gauging how specific and how broad the SARS-CoV-2-reactive T cell receptors were following Ad26.COV2.S vaccination. The TCR-sequenced set comprised around 30 samples: some 19 Ad26.COV2.S vaccine recipients, 5 placebo recipients and 8 SARS-CoV-2 convalescent individuals. Participants in the trial were split at random into five groups of five each, receiving low-dose or high-dose Ad26.COV2.S once or twice, or else placebo on both occasions. Throughout the experiments and outcome assessment, investigators stayed blinded to trial group allocation.

The immunoSEQ Assay was used to sequence TCRbeta CDR3 regions. After extraction, genomic DNA underwent amplification by bias-controlled multiplex PCR, followed by high-throughput sequencing. The paper's data handling went like this. To quantify the absolute abundance of every unique TCRbeta CDR3 region, sequences were collapsed and filtered. Usable DNA was measured by amplifying reference genes present in all nucleated cells, and TCRbeta template counts were normalized to that usable DNA to estimate T cell fraction. Repertoire TCRs were annotated as SARS-CoV-2-specific by exact matching of V gene, CDR3 amino acid sequence and J gene to a known reactive TCR set. MIRA supplied the reference SARS-CoV-2 TCR set, which was filtered for enrichment in COVID-19-positive ImmuneCODE repertoires so that public or cross-reactive TCRs were removed. Drawing on the MIRA antigens, annotated TCRs were analysed further at the level of specific ORF or position within ORF. Depth was the summed frequency of annotated unique rearrangements, while breadth was defined as annotated unique rearrangements over total unique productive rearrangements. Group comparisons of TCR breadth used two-sided Wilcoxon rank-sum tests. Drawn from immuneACCESS, this table holds only the in-frame rearrangements with V and J called that TCRdb kept. Clones are partly lost; checked studies trace under half to an unresolved V gene and leave the rest unexplained. That table furnishes V, J and clone size, whereas the DNA furnished D and trimming. The sample records about 350,000 clones, approximately 86% of which are singletons. The ten largest clones add up to roughly 10% of the sample.

What the research found in general, with its limitations: The study was not powered to compare responses between vaccine doses or regimens. Compared with placebo recipients, Ad26.COV2.S recipients showed higher spike-specific TCR breadth (P = 0.0014). According to the authors, total T cell responses may have been underestimated by the TCR breadth and depth analyses. Comparable non-spike TCR breadth was observed between vaccine and placebo recipients, consistent with only spike being contained in the vaccine. After vaccination, substantial breadth of spike-specific CD8+ and CD4+ T cell responses was reported.

Notes on this clone: The target of this receptor is not known. There are no base qualities to consult, and no much larger clone falls within one base.

Read against the paper, the sample's treatment or condition label means: 15 to 20 received Ad26.COV2.S at low or high dose, single or two shots; five or six received placebo; per-sample allocation not given. Repertoires of vaccine and placebo recipients were sequenced from samples collected on day 63 after the first injection. Between 29 July and 7 August 2020, Cohort 1b enrolled 25 adults aged 18-55 years at one site in Boston, USA. Ad26.COV2.S consisted of a replication-incompetent adenovirus type 26 vector by which a prefusion-stabilized SARS-CoV-2 spike protein from the original Wuhan strain was expressed. This clonotype was sampled from a person aged 18 to 59 who received the Ad26.COV2.S COVID-19 vaccine or a placebo. The sample in question was peripheral blood, obtained in a trial of Ad26.COV2.S vaccine versus placebo.

The nucleotides read TGTGCCAGCAGCTTAGGAGGCGGGAACACTGAAGCTTTCTTT. It specifies CASSLGGGNTEAFF. Recombination connected TRBV11-3 to TRBJ1-1; the D gene is not confidently resolved. CDR1 and CDR2, looked up from the germline V gene, are SGHNT and YENEEA. Its CDR3 holds 14 amino acids, cysteine through phenylalanine. Just the 42-base CDR3 DNA is kept, in frame starting at base 1. V is reduced by 1 base and J by 1 base, leaving a spacing of 7 bases between them.